The 21 T cell receptor beta chains in this list originate from one sample, sequenced in a study of Graves' ophthalmopathy and Graves' hyperthyroidism. The sequenced template was RNA, covering the TCR beta CDR3 region. HTBI primers served in a first-round RT-PCR, which a second-round multiplex PCR followed. TCRdb reprocessed the multiplex PCR reads via MiXCR and lists one record per CDR3 protein. The sample includes over a million distinct CDR3 sequences, less than 45% of them seen just once. The sample was peripheral blood or thyroid tissue (not recorded which). Receptors were obtained from an adult man with Graves' hyperthyroidism.

The rearrangement uses TRBV10-3 and TRBJ2-7; 8 bases match TRBD2. Per the germline V gene, CDR1 is ENHRY and CDR2 is SYGVKD. With V trimmed by 7 bases and J by 4 bases, 12 bases remained unmatched. CDR3 length equals 15 residues. CDR3 DNA: TGTGCCATCACCCCGGCCGGGGGGGGGCTATACGAGCAGTACTTC. Translation gives CAITPAGGGLYEQYF.

This clonotype occurred a few times. This chain uses TRBV10-2 with TRBJ1-5, with D perhaps matching TRBD1 (5 bases). Between the trimmed V and J ends, which lost 7 bases and 7 bases, there was a span of 14 bases. This CDR3 has 13 amino acids. CDR1 and CDR2 from the germline V gene are WSHSY and SAAADI. CDR3 nucleotides: TGCGCCAGCACGGGGCAGGGAGGACAGCCCCAGCATTTT. Its translation is CASTGQGGQPQHF.

This clonotype was seen a few times. The rearrangement uses TRBV7-9 and TRBJ1-4, with a weak D call TRBD1 (6 bases). V was shortened by 5 bases and J by 4 bases, with 14 bases between the two germline ends. The germline CDR1 and CDR2 sequences are SEHNR and FQNEAQ (reference sequence). CDR3 size: 15 residues. The CDR3 coding sequence is TGTGCCAGCAGCCATCGGACAGAACTTAATGAAAAACTGTTTTTT. Its translation: CASSHRTELNEKLFF.

The table lists this clonotype with many counts. The V call is TRBV24-1, the J call TRBJ1-2; weak D call: TRBD1 (6 bases). This CDR3 region has 15 residues. Trimming removed 5 bases at V and 6 bases at J, with 18 bases between. In germline, CDR1 is KGHDR, CDR2 SFDVKD. For the CDR3, the DNA is TGTGCCACCAGTGGAGATTCAGGGGCCCGGGATGGCTACACCTTC. This gives the protein CATSGDSGARDGYTF.

The rearrangement joins TRBV5-5 to TRBJ2-7, with 8 nucleotides matching TRBD1. The germline CDR1 and CDR2 sequences are SGHKS and YYEKEE (reference sequence). Unmatched junction bases numbered 5, after V lost 5 bases and J lost 4 bases. CDR3 size: 13 residues. The CDR3 region is CASRTGVWYEQYF. The CDR3 nucleotides are TGTGCCAGCAGGACAGGGGTTTGGTACGAGCAGTACTTC.

The V gene is TRBV10-2, the J gene TRBJ1-2, with 7 bases lining up with TRBD1. V shed 2 bases, J shed 6 bases, and the junction held 21 bases outside the gene matches. The germline CDR1 and CDR2 sequences are WSHSY and SAAADI. The CDR3 contains 19 residues. The CDR3 loop is CASSEPDSPFVNRGDGYTF. The CDR3 DNA is TGCGCCAGCAGTGAGCCGGACAGTCCGTTCGTTAACAGGGGTGATGGCTACACCTTC.

This clonotype turned up a few times. Compared with germline, one end of the junction differs, possibly owing to a read error. This chain joins TRBV10-2 and TRBJ1-6; 7 nucleotides align to TRBD1. CDR1 and CDR2 (germline): WSHSY, SAAADI. The CDR3 consists of 17 residues. The CDR3 region is CASSYSGRDSYNSPLHF. The CDR3 DNA sequence: TGTGCCAGCAGTTACTCAGGAAGGGACAGTTATAATTCACCCCTCCACTTT.

This clonotype was recorded a few times. The chain uses TRBV20-1 and TRBJ1-2; D call uncertain. Trimming removed 6 bases at V and 2 bases at J, with 19 bases between. Germline lookup yields CDR1 DFQATT and CDR2 SNEGSKA (reference sequence). The CDR3 has 15 amino acids. The CDR3 coding sequence is TGCAGTGCCAGCAGTCAAGGGATTCAAAACTATGGCTACACCTTC. Translated: CSASSQGIQNYGYTF.

This clonotype came up many times. The CDR3, as DNA: TGTGCCACCCAACTGAATGGCTACACCTTC. It yields the protein CATQLNGYTF. The chain employs TRBV6-5 and TRBJ1-2; D is uncertain. CDR1 and CDR2 (germline): MNHEY, SVGAGI. Trimming pared 10 bases from V and 6 bases from J, leaving 9 bases between. This CDR3 is 10 amino acids long.

Concerning this clonotype itself: Being one base from a much bigger clone, this may be a read error. CDR3 sequence: CASSRIRTSVQETQYF. In DNA, the CDR3 is TGTGCCAGCAGTCGCATACGGACTAGCGTCCAAGAGACCCAGTACTTC. The rearrangement links TRBV14 to TRBJ2-5; 9 bases line up with TRBD2. The CDR3 contains 16 residues. Germline trimming cut 6 bases from V and 1 base from J; bases unmatched to any gene: 9. Germline V lookup: CDR1 SGHDN, CDR2 FVKESK.

This clonotype was seen at least ten times. The chain uses TRBV9 and TRBJ2-7; D is unclear. CDR1 and CDR2 from the germline V gene are SGDLS and YYNGEE. The germline V and J ends were trimmed by 0 bases and 0 bases, with 7 bases remaining between them. This CDR3 has 14 residues. CDR3 sequence: CASSVDQDSYEQYF. The CDR3 DNA sequence: TGTGCCAGCAGCGTAGACCAAGACTCCTACGAGCAGTACTTC.

This clonotype was detected many times. This chain joins TRBV9 and TRBJ1-3; D gene uncertain. CDR3 length equals 15 residues. Trimming cost V 0 bases and J 0 bases, with 7 bases left between them. Germline lookup yields CDR1 SGDLS and CDR2 YYNGEE. The CDR3 spells CASSVVPSSGNTIYF. Here the CDR3 DNA reads TGTGCCAGCAGCGTAGTCCCTAGCTCTGGAAACACCATATATTTT.

This clonotype was seen ten or more times. The chain joins TRBV20-1 to TRBJ1-1, with D uncertain. V was clipped by 3 bases and J by 2 bases, with 10 bases between them. This CDR3 spans 13 amino acids. Germline V gene lookup returns CDR1 DFQATT and CDR2 SNEGSKA (reference sequence). CDR3 sequence: CSASRGVNTEAFF. The CDR3 region has the DNA TGCAGTGCTAGCCGGGGAGTAAACACTGAAGCTTTCTTT.

The table lists this clonotype with many counts. The rearrangement links TRBV10-3 to TRBJ2-7; 10 nucleotides align to TRBD1. Per germline, CDR1 ENHRY and CDR2 SYGVKD. V lost 2 bases to trimming and J lost 2 bases; unmatched junction nucleotides: 6. This CDR3 spans 16 amino acids. CDR3 DNA: TGTGCCATCAGTGAGGCTGGGACAGGGGAGGCCTACGAGCAGTACTTC. It specifies CAISEAGTGEAYEQYF.

The chain is built from TRBV7-9 and TRBJ2-2; D is uncertain. CDR1 and CDR2 from the germline V gene are SEHNR and FQNEAQ (reference sequence). The V gene lost 4 bases and the J gene lost 4 bases, with 16 bases spanning the gap. This CDR3 comprises 16 residues. CDR3 coding DNA: TGTGCCAGCAGCTCCTATAGTGAAAGTCTCACCGGGGAGCTGTTTTTT. Protein sequence: CASSSYSESLTGELFF.

The chain couples TRBV25-1 to TRBJ1-5, with a possible D match to TRBD1 (6 bases). Trimming stripped 3 bases from V and 9 bases from J, with 21 bases between. Germline V lookup: CDR1 MGHDK, CDR2 SYGVNS. This CDR3 comprises 16 residues. CDR3 in amino acids: CASSEGRNREVMPQHF. In nucleotides, the CDR3 is TGTGCCAGCAGTGAGGGGAGGAACAGGGAAGTTATGCCCCAGCATTTT. The full variable domain, in which reference TRBV25-1 and TRBJ1-5 provide the parts outside the CDR3, is EADIYQTPRYLVIGTGKKITLECSQTMGHDKMYWYQQDPGMELHLIHYSYGVNSTEKGDLSSESTVSRIRTEHFPLTLESARPSHTSQYLCASSEGRNREVMPQHFGDGTRLSIL.

On this clonotype itself: The junction shows a germline mismatch at one end, possibly a read error. The chain recombines TRBV24-1 with TRBJ2-7, with D hard to call. Germline V lookup: CDR1 KGHDR, CDR2 SFDVKD. The CDR3 has 13 residues. In nucleotides, the CDR3 is TGTGCCAGCAGTCTCCGGGCAACCTACGAGCAGTACTTC. This encodes CASSLRATYEQYF.

A few counts support this clonotype. The chain uses TRBV3-1 and TRBJ1-1; D is ambiguous. V was cut by 1 base and J by 1 base, with 10 bases left in between. Germline values: CDR1 LGHDT, CDR2 YNNKEL (reference sequence). The CDR3 totals 15 residues. The CDR3 sequence is CASSQVQPSNTEAFF. The CDR3 DNA reads TGTGCCAGCAGCCAAGTTCAGCCATCGAACACTGAAGCTTTCTTT.

Regarding this clonotype: This could be a read error, since a much larger clone is one nucleotide away. The CDR3 sequence is CPTSRWGGVGYGYTF. As DNA, the CDR3 is TGTCCCACCAGCAGATGGGGAGGAGTCGGCTATGGCTACACCTTC. The chain links TRBV15 to TRBJ1-2; D not certain. Germline V gene lookup returns CDR1 LNHNV and CDR2 YYDKDF (reference sequence). The CDR3 contains 15 residues. The full variable domain, its missing parts supplied by reference TRBV15 and TRBJ1-2, is DAMVIQNPRYQVTQFGKPVTLSCSQTLNHNVMYWYQQKSSQAPKLLFHYYDKDFNNEADTPDNFQSRRPNTSFCFLDIRSPGLGDTAMYLCPTSRWGGVGYGYTFGSGTRLTVV.

This chain uses TRBV5-6 with TRBJ2-7; TRBD1 might be the D (6 bases). Looked up from germline, CDR1 is SGHDT and CDR2 is YYEEEE. This CDR3 is built from 14 residues. V was cut by 6 bases and J by 6 bases, with 19 bases left in between. The CDR3, as DNA: TGTGCCAGCACCACAGGGTTTTTATCACTCGAGCAGTACTTC. It translates to CASTTGFLSLEQYF.

The chain combines TRBV5-1 with TRBJ2-6, with D unclear. The CDR3 is 16 residues long. Per the germline V gene, CDR1 is SGHRS and CDR2 is YFSETQ. The V gene lost 0 bases and the J gene lost 4 bases, with 11 bases spanning the gap. The CDR3, as DNA: TGCGCCAGCAGCTTGGGAGGATCCGGAGGGGCCAACGTCCTGACTTTC. Translated: CASSLGGSGGANVLTF.